These 23 T cell receptor beta chains were all obtained from the same sample, sequenced in a study of T cell responses to AZD1222 COVID-19 vaccine (dated by TCRdb to 2020 to 2023). Libraries were prepared through the immunoSEQ multiplex PCR assay. Imported from immuneACCESS, the table was reduced by TCRdb to in-frame sequences with V and J called. These copies leave out some clones; in studies compared against another copy, an unresolved V gene accounts for under half, and the cause of the remainder is not known. Counted in this sample were 150,000 to 170,000 clones; 70% to 90% of them appeared once. The ten largest clonotypes hold roughly 5% of the sample. This specimen's time point label, per the study, means: baseline before first vaccination. The label giving this sample's treatment or condition can be read as: meningococcal conjugate vaccine given as trial control. The material sequenced was peripheral blood, taken on day 0 of MenACWY control vaccination. The source of these receptors is an adult in good health.

The rearrangement joins TRBV28 to TRBJ2-5; D may correspond to TRBD1 or TRBD2 (5 bases each). Trimming removed 4 bases from V and 5 bases from J, with 14 bases in between. Germline assignment: CDR1 MDHEN and CDR2 SYDVKM. There are 14 residues in the CDR3. The chain's CDR3 is CASSSGTRGETQYF. CDR3 nucleotides: TGTGCCAGCAGTTCCGGGACCCGCGGGGAGACCCAGTACTTC.

The chain links TRBV6-5 to TRBJ1-2, with 8 positions matching TRBD1. This CDR3 contains 13 residues. Losses at the gene ends were 8 bases for V and 8 bases for J; bases not matched to a gene: 10. CDR1 MNHEY and CDR2 SVGAGI come from the germline V gene. The CDR3 here is CASGTTGGYGYTF. As DNA, the CDR3 is TGTGCCAGCGGCACAACAGGGGGTTACGGCTACACCTTC.

The chain uses TRBV7-9 and TRBJ2-7, with a weak D call TRBD2 (7 bases). Germline CDR1 is SEHNR and CDR2 is FQNEAQ (reference sequence). V was cut by 5 bases and J by 7 bases, with 15 bases left in between. The CDR3 covers 13 residues. Here the CDR3 reads CASSPGGKWEQYF. Here the CDR3 DNA reads TGTGCCAGCAGCCCGGGGGGCAAGTGGGAGCAGTACTTC.

This rearrangement joins TRBV7-9 to TRBJ2-5; perhaps TRBD1 as D (6 bases). Germline assignment: CDR1 SEHNR and CDR2 FQNEAQ (reference sequence). This CDR3 region has 13 residues. V gave up 4 bases and J gave up 5 bases, with 11 bases separating them. CDR3 nucleotide sequence: TGTGCCAGCAGCTCCCTCACAGGGGAGACCCAGTACTTC. Amino acids: CASSSLTGETQYF.

The chain employs TRBV27 and TRBJ1-3, with unresolved D. CDR3 size: 14 residues. V lost 6 bases and J 4 bases, leaving 13 bases between the germline ends. Germline CDR1 reads MNHEY; CDR2 reads SMNVEV (reference sequence). The CDR3 bases are TGTGCCAGCAGGTCTATTGGCTCCGGAAACACCATATATTTT. It codes for CASRSIGSGNTIYF.

The chain carries TRBV11-2 and TRBJ2-7; 8 bases map to TRBD1. CDR3 length equals 15 residues. CDR1 SGHAT and CDR2 FQNNGV come from the germline V gene. Trimming at V came to 4 bases and at J to 2 bases, leaving 7 bases not matched to a gene. The CDR3 DNA is TGTGCCAGCAGCTCGCAGGGGGCCATTACCTACGAGCAGTACGTC. This sequence encodes CASSSQGAITYEQYV.

This sequence joins TRBV28 and TRBJ1-6; D perhaps matches TRBD1 (6 bases). The CDR3 runs 16 residues. In germline, CDR1 is MDHEN, CDR2 SYDVKM. Deletions cut 1 base from V and 9 bases from J, with 16 bases between. The CDR3 here is CASSLLQGSFGSPLHF. CDR3 sequence (DNA): TGTGCCAGCAGTTTATTACAGGGCTCGTTCGGTTCACCCCTCCACTTT. The full variable domain, its missing parts supplied by reference TRBV28 and TRBJ1-6, is DVKVTQSSRYLVKRTGEKVFLECVQDMDHENMFWYRQDPGLGLRLIYFSYDVKMKEKGDIPEGYSVSREKKERFSLILESASTNQTSMYLCASSLLQGSFGSPLHFGNGTRLTVT.

This clone was picked up one time. This chain connects TRBV27 to TRBJ1-2, with D perhaps TRBD1 (6 bases). Germline CDR1 and CDR2: MNHEY and SMNVEV (reference sequence). The V end was cut by 4 bases, the J end by 4 bases, with 13 bases between. The CDR3 length is 14 residues. CDR3 amino acids: CASSSLDRPYGYTF. CDR3 DNA sequence: TGTGCCAGCAGTTCCTTGGACAGACCCTATGGCTACACCTTC.

The rearrangement uses TRBV5-1 and TRBJ1-2; weak D call: TRBD1 (6 bases). Germline V lookup: CDR1 SGHRS, CDR2 YFSETQ. This CDR3 spans 15 amino acids. The V and J ends lost 7 bases and 2 bases respectively, with 18 bases between them. The CDR3 DNA is TGCGCCAGCGGCCCTGATGGGACAACGAACTATGGCTACACCTTC. It yields the protein CASGPDGTTNYGYTF.

The genes are TRBV7-9 and TRBJ1-3, with TRBD1 matching 7 bases. J gave up 4 bases and V 4 bases, and 4 bases lay outside the gene matches. In germline, CDR1 is SEHNR, CDR2 FQNEAQ (reference sequence). The CDR3 totals 14 residues. CDR3 sequence (DNA): TGTGCCAGCAGCTCCCCGGACAGGGGAAACACCATATATTTT. This encodes CASSSPDRGNTIYF.

The chain is built from TRBV12-3 or TRBV12-4 and TRBJ1-6; no definite D call. The CDR3 consists of 13 residues. V was trimmed by 6 bases and J by 8 bases, leaving 11 bases between them. CDR3: CASSPRVYSPLHF. CDR3 bases: TGTGCCAGCAGCCCTCGCGTCTATTCACCCCTCCACTTT.

The chain is built from TRBV11-2 and TRBJ1-1, with D hard to call. The V gene lost 3 bases and the J gene lost 5 bases, with 13 bases spanning the gap. From germline, CDR1 is SGHAT and CDR2 FQNNGV. CDR3 length: 14 amino acids. The CDR3: CASSFGLLGTEAFF. CDR3 DNA sequence: TGTGCCAGCAGCTTCGGTTTATTGGGGACTGAAGCTTTCTTT.

CDR3 residues: CASSLSGTGLGETQYF. The CDR3 DNA follows: TGTGCCAGCAGCTTATCCGGGACAGGGCTAGGAGAGACCCAGTACTTC. The rearrangement links TRBV7-6 to TRBJ2-5; TRBD1 matches 9 bases. Germline V gene lookup returns CDR1 SGHVS and CDR2 FNYEAQ. V shed 2 bases and J 4 bases; nucleotides not matched to a gene: 8. The CDR3 runs to 16 residues.

This clone was counted a single time. The chain links TRBV24-1 to TRBJ2-1; D call uncertain. This CDR3 contains 12 residues. The ends were cut back, 5 bases at V and 7 bases at J, with 8 bases in the middle. Germline loops: CDR1 KGHDR, CDR2 SFDVKD. CDR3 sequence reads: CATSGLSNEQFF. DNA of the CDR3: TGTGCCACCAGTGGACTTAGTAATGAGCAGTTCTTC.

The V call is TRBV28, the J call TRBJ1-2; 11 nucleotides align to TRBD1. The CDR3 length is 14 residues. The V segment lost 6 bases and the J segment 5 bases; nucleotides outside the gene matches: 5. Germline CDR1 MDHEN, CDR2 SYDVKM. CDR3 sequence (DNA): TGTGCCAGCAGGTCGGACAGGGGGCTTTATGGCTACACCTTC. Its translation: CASRSDRGLYGYTF.

This clone has a single count. The chain couples TRBV13 to TRBJ2-7; D call uncertain. This CDR3 has 12 residues. CDR1 is PRHDT and CDR2 is FYEKMQ in the germline V gene (reference sequence). Between the trimmed V and J ends, which lost 5 bases and 5 bases, there was a span of 10 bases. The CDR3 sequence is CASSAIGHEQYF. In DNA, the CDR3 is TGTGCCAGCAGCGCGATAGGCCACGAGCAGTACTTC.

The rearrangement links TRBV11-2 to TRBJ1-1; TRBD1 might be the D (6 bases). Trimming took off 8 bases at V and 4 bases at J, with 17 bases between the two ends. The length of the CDR3 is 14 residues. CDR1 and CDR2 (germline): SGHAT, FQNNGV. The CDR3 spells CASFLPRGGTEAFF. The CDR3 DNA is TGTGCCAGCTTTCTCCCCAGGGGCGGCACTGAAGCTTTCTTT.

There are a few counts of this clone. The rearrangement joins TRBV19 to TRBJ1-5; no firm D call. This CDR3 has 17 amino acids. Trimming took off 5 bases at V and 0 bases at J, with 17 bases between the two ends. Germline assignment: CDR1 LNHDA and CDR2 SQIVND (reference sequence). In DNA form, the CDR3 reads TGTGCCAGTAGTTTTCTCTTACAGACCTATAGCAATCAGCCCCAGCATTTT. Translated, it gives CASSFLLQTYSNQPQHF.

CDR3 bases: TGTGCCAGCAGCTGGGGAGGGAGACCTTTGCAGTATTTT. Its translation: CASSWGGRPLQYF. The chain has TRBV7-2 and TRBJ2-3; TRBD2 aligns across 7 bases. The V gene end was trimmed by 4 bases and the J gene end by 11 bases; junction bases not matched to a gene: 9. The CDR3 totals 13 residues. Per germline, CDR1 SGHTA and CDR2 FQGNSA.

This chain joins TRBV15 and TRBJ1-2; a possible D gene is TRBD1 (6 bases). The V gene's germline CDR1 is LNHNV and CDR2 YYDKDF (reference sequence). Trimming took 0 bases from V and 7 from J, leaving 15 bases between them. This CDR3 is 15 amino acids long. The CDR3 spells CATSRDLGQPGGYTF. In nucleotides, the CDR3 is TGTGCCACCAGCAGAGATCTAGGACAGCCGGGTGGCTACACCTTC.

Only a few counts were recorded for this clone. This chain links TRBV28 with TRBJ1-4; D is possibly TRBD1 (6 bases). CDR1 is MDHEN and CDR2 is SYDVKM in the germline V gene. V lost 4 bases and J lost 3, with 18 bases in between. This CDR3 spans 17 amino acids. The CDR3 nucleotides are TGTGCCAGCAGTTGCAGGGGCCGAGACGTGGCTAATGAAAAACTGTTTTTT. Protein: CASSCRGRDVANEKLFF.

The V and J genes are TRBV10-3 and TRBJ2-1, with TRBD2 matching over 15 bases. This CDR3 has 18 amino acids. Looked up from germline, CDR1 is ENHRY and CDR2 is SYGVKD. V dropped 7 bases and J dropped 2; count of bases not matched to a gene: 9. The CDR3 here is CAITQGLAGGGTYNEQFF. The DNA of the CDR3 is TGTGCCATCACCCAGGGACTAGCGGGAGGCGGCACCTACAATGAGCAGTTCTTC.

V is TRBV4-2 and J is TRBJ2-5; 10 bases agree with TRBD2. Looked up from germline, CDR1 is LGHNA and CDR2 is YNFKEQ. J gave up 5 bases and V 0 bases, and 9 bases lay outside the gene matches. CDR3 size: 17 residues. This CDR3 reads CASSQDMSAGGSETQYF. As DNA, the CDR3 is TGTGCCAGCAGCCAAGACATGTCAGCGGGGGGGTCGGAGACCCAGTACTTC.